These 7 T cell receptor beta chains share one sample of origin, sequenced in a study of CD8+ T cells in alopecia areata. It was cDNA, reverse transcribed from extracted RNA, that served as the sequencing template. The data were produced by immunoSEQ multiplex PCR, yet TCRdb's version contains in-frame clones alone and is incomplete. The sample lists roughly 170,000 clones; around 50% were seen once. This sample's treatment: oral pan-JAK inhibitor, 5-10 mg twice daily. This material consisted of CD8+ T cells sorted from blood, taken at week 24, from a patient treated with tofacitinib. Source of these receptors: a human donor with alopecia areata.

This sequence joins TRBV30 and TRBJ2-3; a possible D gene is TRBD2 (9 bases). Germline V lookup: CDR1 GTSNPN, CDR2 SVGIG (reference sequence). The CDR3 loop spans 17 amino acids. V lost 6 bases, J lost 6 bases, and 28 bases lay in between. CDR3 sequence: CACPRLRGRGGEDTQYF. CDR3 nucleotide sequence: TGTGCCTGTCCCCGACTCAGGGGGCGGGGGGGTGAGGATACGCAGTATTTT.

This chain joins TRBV14 and TRBJ2-1, with D perhaps TRBD1 (5 bases). The CDR3 runs to 13 residues. Germline CDR1 SGHDN, CDR2 FVKESK. V was clipped by 1 base and J by 9 bases, with 10 bases between them. The CDR3 region is CASSQGQGGEQFF. As DNA, the CDR3 is TGTGCCAGCAGCCAAGGTCAGGGCGGTGAGCAGTTCTTC.

The CDR3 loop is CASSQPTGGEKLFF. In nucleotides, the CDR3 is TGTGCCAGCAGCCAACCAACAGGAGGTGAAAAACTGTTTTTT. The genes are TRBV11-2 and TRBJ1-4; D perhaps matches TRBD1 (5 bases). Germline lookup yields CDR1 SGHAT and CDR2 FQNNGV. CDR3 length: 14 residues. The V and J ends lost 5 bases and 7 bases respectively, with 14 bases between them.

The V and J genes are TRBV7-6 and TRBJ2-1, with TRBD1 matching over 11 bases. After removal of 5 bases from V and 6 bases from J, the junction contained 3 bases not matched to a gene. The germline gives CDR1 SGHVS, CDR2 FNYEAQ. This CDR3 has 14 amino acids. The CDR3: CASSRDRGSNEQFF. CDR3 sequence (DNA): TGTGCCAGCAGCCGGGACAGGGGGTCCAATGAGCAGTTCTTC.

The chain uses TRBV29-1 and TRBJ2-3, with 8 nucleotides matching TRBD2. V shed 0 bases, J shed 4 bases, and the junction held 6 bases outside the gene matches. CDR1 and CDR2 from the germline V gene are SQVTM and ANQGSEA. The CDR3 spans 15 residues. The CDR3 is CSVEDFAGLADTQYF. The CDR3 DNA follows: TGCAGCGTTGAAGACTTCGCGGGACTAGCAGATACGCAGTATTTT.

V usage is TRBV29-1 and J usage is TRBJ1-3; D gene ambiguous. Deletions cut 3 bases from V and 0 bases from J, with 6 bases between. There are 13 residues in the CDR3. CDR1 SQVTM and CDR2 ANQGSEA come from the germline V gene. Here the CDR3 reads CSVEGSSGNTIYF. Here the CDR3 DNA reads TGCAGCGTTGAGGGCAGCTCTGGAAACACCATATATTTT.

The chain combines TRBV7-9 with TRBJ2-3; TRBD2 agrees at 9 bases. CDR1 SEHNR and CDR2 FQNEAQ come from the germline V gene (reference sequence). This CDR3 comprises 16 residues. With 2 bases clipped from V and 4 bases from J, the junction kept 7 bases outside the gene matches. The DNA for the CDR3 is TGTGCCAGCAGCTTATTGACTAGCGGCTTCTCAGATACGCAGTATTTT. Its protein is CASSLLTSGFSDTQYF.